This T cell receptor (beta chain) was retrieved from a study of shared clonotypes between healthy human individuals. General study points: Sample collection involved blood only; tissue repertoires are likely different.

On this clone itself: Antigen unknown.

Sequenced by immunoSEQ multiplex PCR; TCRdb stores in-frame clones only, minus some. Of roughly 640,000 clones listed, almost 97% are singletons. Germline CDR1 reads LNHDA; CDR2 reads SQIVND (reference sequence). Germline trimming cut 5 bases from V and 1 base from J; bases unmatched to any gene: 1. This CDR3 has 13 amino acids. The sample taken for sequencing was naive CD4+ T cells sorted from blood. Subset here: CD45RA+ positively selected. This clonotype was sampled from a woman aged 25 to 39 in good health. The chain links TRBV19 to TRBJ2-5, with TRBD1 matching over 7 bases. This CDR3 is CASSRDSQETQYF. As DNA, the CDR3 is TGTGCCAGTAGTCGGGACAGCCAAGAGACCCAGTACTTC.